A single sample gave rise to the 20 T cell receptor beta chains below, sequenced in a study of graft-versus-host responses after intestinal transplantation. Which antigens these TCRs recognize remains unknown. Produced via immunoSEQ multiplex PCR; TCRdb's table is partial and in-frame only. The data hold fewer than 85,000 clones, with nearly 85% observed a single time. The material sequenced was unstimulated CD4+ T cells sorted from spleen or lymph node cells, taken before transplant. These receptors came from a human donor who was the organ donor for an intestinal transplant.

J is TRBJ1-1 and V is TRBV7-2; D not certain. The CDR3 covers 11 residues. Germline V lookup: CDR1 SGHTA, CDR2 FQGNSA. Trimming left V 5 bases short and J 5 bases short, with 6 bases between. CDR3 bases: TGTGCCAGCAGCGAGAGGACTGAAGCTTTCTTT. Encoded protein: CASSERTEAFF.

The V gene is TRBV5-1, the J gene TRBJ1-4, with TRBD1 identical over 8 bases. The CDR3 is 15 amino acids. Germline assignment: CDR1 SGHRS and CDR2 YFSETQ. Trimming cost V 4 bases and J 5 bases; bases outside gene matches: 7. This CDR3 is CASSTTGATNEKLFF. CDR3 DNA: TGCGCCAGCAGCACGACAGGGGCTACAAATGAAAAACTGTTTTTT.

In its sample, this clone was seen a few times. J is TRBJ2-1 and V is TRBV5-1, with 8 bases identical to TRBD2. The V gene end was trimmed by 0 bases and the J gene end by 3 bases; junction bases not matched to a gene: 2. The CDR3 sequence is 15 residues long. Germline V CDR1 and CDR2: SGHRS, YFSETQ. The DNA of the CDR3 is TGCGCCAGCAGCTTGGTCAGCGGGGGCTACAATGAGCAGTTCTTC. Protein: CASSLVSGGYNEQFF.

This sequence joins TRBV10-3 and TRBJ2-5; D perhaps matches TRBD2 (5 bases). Trimming pared 3 bases from V and 3 bases from J, leaving 11 bases between. The CDR3 spans 14 residues. CDR1 and CDR2 (germline): ENHRY, SYGVKD. CDR3 sequence reads: CAISDRRGEETQYF. The CDR3, as DNA: TGTGCCATCAGTGACCGACGGGGAGAAGAGACCCAGTACTTC.

CDR3 DNA sequence: TGTGCCAGCACCCCACAGGGGGAAAGCTACGAGCAGTACGTC. As protein: CASTPQGESYEQYV. This sequence joins TRBV11-2 and TRBJ2-7; 8 bases line up with TRBD1. From germline, CDR1 is SGHAT and CDR2 FQNNGV. There are 14 residues in the CDR3. The V and J ends lost 7 bases and 3 bases, in that order; junction bases with no gene match: 8.

The rearrangement links TRBV28 to TRBJ2-3, with D uncertain. The V gene lost 2 bases and the J gene lost 4 bases, with 10 bases spanning the gap. Germline V gives CDR1 MDHEN, CDR2 SYDVKM. This CDR3 has 14 amino acids. CDR3 sequence: CASSLSSGPDTQYF. The CDR3 DNA reads TGTGCCAGCAGTTTAAGTTCAGGCCCAGATACGCAGTATTTT.

The chain joins TRBV11-2 to TRBJ1-3, with 8 bases identical to TRBD1. This CDR3 has 15 residues. Germline-derived CDR1 and CDR2 are SGHAT and FQNNGV. J was trimmed by 4 bases and V by 2 bases; bases with no gene match: 4. CDR3 sequence (DNA): TGTGCCAGCAGCTTACAGGGGGCGAAGGGAAACACCATATATTTT. Encoded protein: CASSLQGAKGNTIYF. Full variable domain (remainder filled in from reference TRBV11-2 and TRBJ1-3): EAGVAQSPRYKIIEKRQSVAFWCNPISGHATLYWYQQILGQGPKLLIQFQNNGVVDDSQLPKDRFSAERLKGVDSTLKIQPAKLEDSAVYLCASSLQGAKGNTIYFGEGSWLTVV.

The CDR3 DNA reads TGCAGCGACGAAACCGGAGATACGCAGTATTTT. It specifies CSDETGDTQYF. The chain employs TRBV29-1 and TRBJ2-3; D gene ambiguous. The CDR3 covers 11 residues. V was clipped by 7 bases and J by 5 bases, with 10 bases between them. The germline gives CDR1 SQVTM, CDR2 ANQGSEA.

V and J are TRBV4-3 and TRBJ2-7; a possible D gene is TRBD1 (5 bases). Trimming shortened V by 0 bases and J by 5 bases, and 14 bases separated the two germline ends. This CDR3 is built from 15 residues. Germline loops: CDR1 LGHNA, CDR2 YSLEER. The CDR3 DNA reads TGCGCCAGCAGCCAAGATCTTGGCAGGGCGGACGAGCAGTACGTC. Protein: CASSQDLGRADEQYV.

This clone was detected a few times. The chain carries TRBV6-5 and TRBJ1-3, with a possible D match to TRBD1 (6 bases). The CDR3 has 14 residues. The germline CDR1 and CDR2 sequences are MNHEY and SVGAGI. V gave up 6 bases and J gave up 1 base, with 10 bases separating them. The CDR3 nucleotides read TGTGCCAGCAGCGCAGGGGTTTCTGGAAACACCATATATTTT. Protein sequence: CASSAGVSGNTIYF.

This clone has just a few counts. The chain combines TRBV7-3 with TRBJ1-3; D ambiguous. V lost 5 bases and J lost 2, with 7 bases in between. Germline V CDR1 and CDR2: SGHTA, FQGTGA. CDR3 length: 13 amino acids. The CDR3 region is CASSSAAGNTIYF. CDR3 DNA: TGTGCCAGCAGCAGCGCGGCTGGAAACACCATATATTTT.

This clone was seen only once. The chain combines TRBV29-1 with TRBJ1-1; D is unclear. There are 13 residues in the CDR3. V lost 7 bases and J 1 base, leaving 13 bases between the germline ends. The germline V gene encodes CDR1 SQVTM and CDR2 ANQGSEA. CDR3 DNA: TGCAGCGCCGACCCTCAGGCGAACACTGAAGCTTTCTTT. It is translated as CSADPQANTEAFF.

This clone was observed a handful of times. The chain uses TRBV7-9 and TRBJ2-5; 7 nucleotides line up with TRBD2. The CDR3 is made up of 13 amino acids. Germline CDR1 SEHNR, CDR2 FQNEAQ (reference sequence). Losses at the gene ends were 7 bases for V and 3 bases for J; bases not matched to a gene: 5. CDR3 amino acids: CASIDSGEETQYF. DNA for the CDR3: TGTGCCAGCATCGACAGCGGGGAAGAGACCCAGTACTTC.

The chain employs TRBV28 and TRBJ2-3; 14 bases align to TRBD2. V was pared by 6 bases and J by 5 bases, with 16 bases of the junction left unmatched. CDR1 and CDR2 from the germline V gene are MDHEN and SYDVKM. The CDR3 contains 19 residues. The CDR3 region has the DNA TGTGCCAGCAGCACCCGACTAGCGGGGGGGCCCGGTTCTTTAGATACGCAGTATTTT. Translating it yields CASSTRLAGGPGSLDTQYF.

J is TRBJ2-5 and V is TRBV15; 7 nucleotides match TRBD2. The V segment lost 1 base and the J segment 4 bases; nucleotides outside the gene matches: 3. Looked up from germline, CDR1 is LNHNV and CDR2 is YYDKDF (reference sequence). This CDR3 contains 14 residues. The CDR3 DNA follows: TGTGCCACCAGCAGAGCCGGACTAGTAGAGACCCAGTACTTC. Translation gives CATSRAGLVETQYF.

As DNA, the CDR3 is TGTGCCAGTAGTAACGGACAGGGGAACACTGAAGCTTTCTTT. Protein: CASSNGQGNTEAFF. The chain has TRBV19 and TRBJ1-1, with 8 bases fitting TRBD1. The CDR3 is 14 amino acids. Per the germline V gene, CDR1 is LNHDA and CDR2 is SQIVND (reference sequence). V was pared by 4 bases and J by 1 base, with 2 bases of the junction left unmatched.

This clone appeared once. The chain carries TRBV6-6 and TRBJ1-1; a possible D gene is TRBD1 (6 bases). The CDR3 has 15 amino acids. Per germline, CDR1 MNHNY and CDR2 SVGAGI (reference sequence). The V gene lost 2 bases and the J gene lost 8 bases, with 18 bases spanning the gap. The CDR3 here is CASSYAGAAGREAFF. CDR3 sequence (DNA): TGTGCCAGCAGTTACGCGGGGGCCGCTGGTAGGGAAGCTTTCTTT.

The rearrangement uses TRBV4-3 and TRBJ2-6; D is unclear. V was pared by 0 bases and J by 0 bases, with 6 bases between. This CDR3 is built from 16 residues. Per germline, CDR1 LGHNA and CDR2 YSLEER. The DNA for the CDR3 is TGCGCCAGCAGCCAAGATTCCCTCTCTGGGGCCAACGTCCTGACTTTC. This codes for CASSQDSLSGANVLTF.

This clone occurred a few times. This chain uses TRBV10-2 with TRBJ2-7; maybe TRBD2 (6 bases). This CDR3 contains 14 residues. Between the trimmed V and J ends, which lost 3 bases and 5 bases, there was a span of 14 bases. Germline V CDR1 and CDR2: WSHSY, SAAADI. In DNA, the CDR3 is TGCGCCAGCAGTGACCTTAGCGGTACGAACGAGCAGTACGTC. It yields the protein CASSDLSGTNEQYV.

The rearrangement uses TRBV2 and TRBJ1-1; 8 nucleotides align to TRBD1. Trimming removed 0 bases from V and 5 bases from J; junction bases left unmatched: 5. Per the germline V gene, CDR1 is SNHLY and CDR2 is FYNNEI. This CDR3 is built from 15 residues. This CDR3 is CASSEAYRGRTEAFF. The CDR3 DNA reads as TGTGCCAGCAGTGAAGCCTACAGGGGGAGGACTGAAGCTTTCTTT.